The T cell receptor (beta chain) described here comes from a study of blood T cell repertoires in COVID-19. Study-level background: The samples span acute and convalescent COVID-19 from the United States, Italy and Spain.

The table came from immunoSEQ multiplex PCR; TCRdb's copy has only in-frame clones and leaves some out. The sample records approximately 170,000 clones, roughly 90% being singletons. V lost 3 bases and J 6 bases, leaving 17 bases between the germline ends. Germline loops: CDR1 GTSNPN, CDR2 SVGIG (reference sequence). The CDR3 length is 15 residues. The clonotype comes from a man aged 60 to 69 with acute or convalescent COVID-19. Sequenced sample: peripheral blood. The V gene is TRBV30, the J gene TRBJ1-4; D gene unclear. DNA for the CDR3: TGTGCCTGGAGCCTCGGGAACACACGAGATGAAAAACTGTTTTTT. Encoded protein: CAWSLGNTRDEKLFF.